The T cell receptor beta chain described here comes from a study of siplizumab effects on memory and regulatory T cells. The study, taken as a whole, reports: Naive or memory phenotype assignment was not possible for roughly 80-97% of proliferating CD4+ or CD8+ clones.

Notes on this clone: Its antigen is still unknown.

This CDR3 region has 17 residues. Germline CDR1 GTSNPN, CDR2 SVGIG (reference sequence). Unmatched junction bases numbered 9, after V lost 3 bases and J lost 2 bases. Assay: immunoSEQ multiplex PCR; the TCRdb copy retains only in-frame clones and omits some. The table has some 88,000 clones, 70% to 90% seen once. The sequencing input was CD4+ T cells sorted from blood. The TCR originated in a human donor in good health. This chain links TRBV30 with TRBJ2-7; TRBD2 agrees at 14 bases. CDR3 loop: CAWRGTSGSSITYEQYF. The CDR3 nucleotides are TGTGCCTGGAGGGGGACTAGCGGGAGCAGTATAACCTACGAGCAGTACTTC.